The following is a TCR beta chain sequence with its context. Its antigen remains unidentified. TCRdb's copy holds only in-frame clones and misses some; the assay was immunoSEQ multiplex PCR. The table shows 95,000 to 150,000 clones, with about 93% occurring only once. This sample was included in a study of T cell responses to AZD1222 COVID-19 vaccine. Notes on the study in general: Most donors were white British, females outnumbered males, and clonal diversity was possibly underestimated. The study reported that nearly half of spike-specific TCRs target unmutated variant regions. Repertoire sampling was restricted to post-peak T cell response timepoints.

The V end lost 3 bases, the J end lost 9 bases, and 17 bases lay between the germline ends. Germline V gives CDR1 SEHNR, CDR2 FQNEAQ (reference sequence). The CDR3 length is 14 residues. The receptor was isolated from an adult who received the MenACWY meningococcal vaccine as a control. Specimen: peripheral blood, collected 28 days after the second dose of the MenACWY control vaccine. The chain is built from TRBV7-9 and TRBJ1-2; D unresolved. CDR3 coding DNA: TGTGCCAGCAGCTTTTCCCGGGCCCCGCTCAGCTACACCTTC. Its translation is CASSFSRAPLSYTF.